Detailed here is one T cell receptor beta chain. The CDR3 extends over 11 amino acids. V dropped 8 bases and J dropped 3 bases, with 9 bases sitting between them. Per germline, CDR1 SGHRS and CDR2 YFSETQ. These data come from a study of blood T cell repertoires in COVID-19. Per the original data handling: Reference gene primer amplification gave nucleated cell count estimates. Measured with immunoSEQ multiplex PCR; TCRdb has only the in-frame clones, and not every one. V and J calls and clone size are as listed in that table; D and trimming were resolved from the DNA. The table records over 110,000 clones, approximately 80% of them present only once.

The rearrangement joins TRBV5-1 to TRBJ2-7, with D perhaps TRBD1 (5 bases). The sequencing sample was made of PBMCs or T cells enriched from blood (not recorded which). The TCR comes from a middle-aged man in a cohort exposed to, infected with or recovered from COVID-19 (not recorded which). This chain's CDR3 is CASTGFYEQYF. The CDR3 DNA reads TGCGCCAGTACAGGTTTCTACGAGCAGTACTTC.